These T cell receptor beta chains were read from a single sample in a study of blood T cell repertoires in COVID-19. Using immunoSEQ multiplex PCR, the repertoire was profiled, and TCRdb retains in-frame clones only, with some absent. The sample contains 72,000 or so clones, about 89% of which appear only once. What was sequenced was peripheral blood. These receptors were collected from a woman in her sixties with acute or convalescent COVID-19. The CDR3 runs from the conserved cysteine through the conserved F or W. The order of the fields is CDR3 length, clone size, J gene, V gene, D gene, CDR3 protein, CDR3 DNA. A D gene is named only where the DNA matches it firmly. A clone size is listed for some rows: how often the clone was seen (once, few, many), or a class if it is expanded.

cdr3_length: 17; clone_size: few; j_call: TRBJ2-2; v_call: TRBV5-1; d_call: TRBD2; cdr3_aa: CASSSGLAGAYTGELFF; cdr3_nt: TGCGCCAGCAGCTCGGGACTAGCGGGGGCCTACACCGGGGAGCTGTTTTTT
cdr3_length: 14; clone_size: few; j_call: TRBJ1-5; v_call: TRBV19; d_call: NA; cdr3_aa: CASSVAGSSPPQHF; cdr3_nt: TGTGCCAGTAGTGTGGCGGGGTCATCTCCGCCCCAGCATTTT
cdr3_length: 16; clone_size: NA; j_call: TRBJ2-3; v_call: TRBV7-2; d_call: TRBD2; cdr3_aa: CASSSLAARGTDTQYF; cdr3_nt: TGTGCCAGCAGCTCACTAGCGGCCAGAGGCACAGATACGCAGTATTTT
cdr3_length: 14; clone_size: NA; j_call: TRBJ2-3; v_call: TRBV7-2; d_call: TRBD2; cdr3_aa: CASSLGLGSDTQYF; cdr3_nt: TGTGCCAGCAGCCTGGGACTAGGCTCAGATACGCAGTATTTT
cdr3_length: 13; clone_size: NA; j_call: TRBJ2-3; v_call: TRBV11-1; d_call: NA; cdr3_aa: CASSEQSTDTQYF; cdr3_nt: TGTGCCAGCAGCGAACAGAGCACAGATACGCAGTATTTT
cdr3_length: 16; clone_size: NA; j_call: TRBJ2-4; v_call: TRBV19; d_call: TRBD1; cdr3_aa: CASTKGQGARRNIQYF; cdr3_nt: TGTGCCAGTACCAAGGGACAGGGGGCGCGTAGAAACATTCAGTACTTC
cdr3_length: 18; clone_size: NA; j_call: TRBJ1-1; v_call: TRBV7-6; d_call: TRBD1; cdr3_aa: CASSFRGRGVFERTEAFF; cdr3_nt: TGTGCCAGCAGCTTCAGGGGGCGCGGGGTCTTCGAACGCACTGAAGCTTTCTTT
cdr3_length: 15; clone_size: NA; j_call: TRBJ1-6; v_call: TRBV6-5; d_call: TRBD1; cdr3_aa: CASSYWGQGNSPLHF; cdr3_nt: TGTGCCAGCAGTTACTGGGGACAGGGGAATTCACCCCTCCACTTT
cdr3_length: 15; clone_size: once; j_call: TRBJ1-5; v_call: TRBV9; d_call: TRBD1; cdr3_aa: CASSPGQDGGQPQHF; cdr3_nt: TGTGCCAGCAGCCCCGGACAGGATGGGGGTCAGCCCCAGCATTTT
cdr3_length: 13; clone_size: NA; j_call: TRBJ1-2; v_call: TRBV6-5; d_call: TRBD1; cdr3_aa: CASSLDRGYGYTF; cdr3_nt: TGTGCCAGCAGTCTAGACAGGGGCTATGGCTACACCTTC
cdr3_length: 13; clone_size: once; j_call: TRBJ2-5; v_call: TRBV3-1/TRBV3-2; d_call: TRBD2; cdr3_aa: CASSLLAKETQYF; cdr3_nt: TGTGCCAGCAGCCTACTAGCGAAGGAGACCCAGTACTTC
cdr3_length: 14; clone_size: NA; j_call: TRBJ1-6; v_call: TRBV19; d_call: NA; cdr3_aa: CASSTGFYNSPLHF; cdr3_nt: TGTGCCAGTAGCACAGGGTTTTATAATTCACCCCTCCACTTT
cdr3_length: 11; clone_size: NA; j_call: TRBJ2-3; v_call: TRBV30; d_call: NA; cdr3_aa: CAWTARGTQYF; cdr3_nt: TGTGCCTGGACCGCAAGGGGTACGCAGTATTTT
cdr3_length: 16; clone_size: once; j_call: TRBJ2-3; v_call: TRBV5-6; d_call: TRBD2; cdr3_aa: CASSLAGASGGDTQYF; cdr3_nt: TGTGCCAGCAGCTTGGCGGGCGCTAGCGGGGGAGATACGCAGTATTTT
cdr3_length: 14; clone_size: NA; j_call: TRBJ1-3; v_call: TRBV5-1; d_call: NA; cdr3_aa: CASSLEAGGNTIYF; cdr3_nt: TGCGCCAGCAGCTTGGAGGCAGGCGGAAACACCATATATTTT
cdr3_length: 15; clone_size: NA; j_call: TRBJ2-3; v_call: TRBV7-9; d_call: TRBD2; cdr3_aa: CASARLAGGPDTQYF; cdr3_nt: TGTGCCAGCGCCCGGCTAGCGGGGGGTCCAGATACGCAGTATTTT
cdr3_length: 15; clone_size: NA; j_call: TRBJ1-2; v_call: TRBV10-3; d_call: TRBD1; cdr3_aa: CAISEPLGTDYGYTF; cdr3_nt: TGTGCCATCAGTGAGCCACTAGGGACAGACTATGGCTACACCTTC
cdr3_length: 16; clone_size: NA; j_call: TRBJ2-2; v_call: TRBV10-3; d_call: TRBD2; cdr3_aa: CAISDSGTRDTGELFF; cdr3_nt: TGTGCCATCAGTGATTCCGGGACTAGGGACACCGGGGAGCTGTTTTTT
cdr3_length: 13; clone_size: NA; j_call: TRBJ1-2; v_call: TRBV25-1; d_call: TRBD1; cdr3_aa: CASSDRTGKGYTF; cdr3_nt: TGTGCCAGCAGTGACCGGACAGGGAAAGGCTACACCTTC
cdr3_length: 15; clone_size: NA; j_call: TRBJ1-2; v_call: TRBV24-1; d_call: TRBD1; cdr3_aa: CATMNSGGRGYGYTF; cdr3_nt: TGTGCCACCATGAATTCAGGGGGGCGGGGCTATGGCTACACCTTC
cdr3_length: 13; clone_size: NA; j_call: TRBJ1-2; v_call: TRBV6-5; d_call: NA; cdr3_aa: CASSRTESHGYTF; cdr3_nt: TGTGCCAGCAGTCGGACAGAAAGTCATGGCTACACCTTC
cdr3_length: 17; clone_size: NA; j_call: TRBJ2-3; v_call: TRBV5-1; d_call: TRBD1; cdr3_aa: CASSSGTGVGRTDTQYF; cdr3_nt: TGCGCCAGCAGCTCCGGGACAGGGGTGGGTCGGACAGATACGCAGTATTTT
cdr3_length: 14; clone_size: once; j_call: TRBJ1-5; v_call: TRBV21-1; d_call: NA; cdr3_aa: CASSKTGDGQPQHF; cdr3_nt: TGTGCCAGCAGCAAGACAGGGGACGGTCAGCCCCAGCATTTT
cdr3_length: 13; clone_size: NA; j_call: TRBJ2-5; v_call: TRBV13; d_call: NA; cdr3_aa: CASSASSDETQYF; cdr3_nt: TGTGCCAGCAGTGCCTCCAGTGATGAGACCCAGTACTTC
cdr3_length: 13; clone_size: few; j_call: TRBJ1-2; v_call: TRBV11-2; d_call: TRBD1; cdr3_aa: CASSADRGYGYTF; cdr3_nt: TGTGCCAGCAGCGCTGACAGGGGCTATGGCTACACCTTC
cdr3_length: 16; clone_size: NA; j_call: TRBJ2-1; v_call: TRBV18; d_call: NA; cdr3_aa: CASSPRLSGGRNEQFF; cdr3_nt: TGTGCCAGCTCACCAAGGTTGTCCGGGGGACGCAATGAGCAGTTCTTC
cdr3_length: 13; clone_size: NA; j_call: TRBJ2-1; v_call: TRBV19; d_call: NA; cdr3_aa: CASSIRRGNEQFF; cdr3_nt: TGTGCCAGTAGTATCCGCAGGGGTAATGAGCAGTTCTTC
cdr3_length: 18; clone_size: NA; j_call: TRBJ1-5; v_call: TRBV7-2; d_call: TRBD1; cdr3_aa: CASSPKYGTDNSNQPQHF; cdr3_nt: TGTGCCAGCAGCCCCAAATACGGGACAGACAATAGCAATCAGCCCCAGCATTTT
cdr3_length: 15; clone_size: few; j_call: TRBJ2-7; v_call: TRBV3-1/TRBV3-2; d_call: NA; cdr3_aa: CASSQGAATSREQYF; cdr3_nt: TGTGCCAGCAGCCAAGGGGCCGCGACTAGTCGCGAGCAGTACTTC
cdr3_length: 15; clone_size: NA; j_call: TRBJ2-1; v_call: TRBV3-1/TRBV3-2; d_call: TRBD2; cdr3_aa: CASSQSGGIRNEQFF; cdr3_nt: TGTGCCAGCAGCCAAAGCGGGGGGATTAGGAATGAGCAGTTCTTC
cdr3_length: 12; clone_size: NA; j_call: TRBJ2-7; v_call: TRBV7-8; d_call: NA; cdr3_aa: CASSPSAYEQYF; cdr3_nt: TGTGCCAGCAGCCCCAGCGCCTACGAGCAGTACTTC
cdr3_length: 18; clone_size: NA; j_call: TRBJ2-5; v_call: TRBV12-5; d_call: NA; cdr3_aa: CASGLFPAFSEAWETQYF; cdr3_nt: TGTGCTAGTGGTTTGTTTCCCGCCTTTAGCGAGGCATGGGAGACCCAGTACTTC
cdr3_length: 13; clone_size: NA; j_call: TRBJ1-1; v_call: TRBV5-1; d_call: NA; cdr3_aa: CASSTRVNTEAFF; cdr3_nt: TGCGCCAGCAGCACCAGGGTAAACACTGAAGCTTTCTTT
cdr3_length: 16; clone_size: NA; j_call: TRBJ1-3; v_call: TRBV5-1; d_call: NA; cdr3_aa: CASSLTGFVSGNTIYF; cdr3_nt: TGCGCCAGCAGCTTGACAGGGTTCGTAAGTGGAAACACCATATATTTT
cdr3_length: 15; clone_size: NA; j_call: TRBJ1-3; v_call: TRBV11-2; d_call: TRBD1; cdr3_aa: CASSFSAGGGNTIYF; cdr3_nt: TGTGCCAGCAGCTTCTCGGCAGGGGGGGGAAACACCATATATTTT
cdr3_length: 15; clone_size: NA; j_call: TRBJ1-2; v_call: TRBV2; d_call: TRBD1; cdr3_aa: CASSFRDRANYGYTF; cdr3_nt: TGTGCCAGCAGTTTCCGGGACAGAGCTAACTATGGCTACACCTTC